A selection of T cell receptor beta chains follows, all from one sample in a study of blood T cell repertoires in COVID-19. Using immunoSEQ multiplex PCR, the repertoire was profiled, and TCRdb retains in-frame clones only, with some absent. In the table there are some 390,000 clones, approximately 89% of which are singletons. The sample consisted of PBMCs or T cells enriched from blood (not recorded which). These receptors all come from a woman in her thirties who had recovered from COVID-19. Both conserved end residues are part of each CDR3. The order of the fields is CDR3 protein, CDR3 DNA, clone size, J gene, D gene, V gene, CDR3 length. D genes are given only for firm matches. Clone size, where shown, is once, few, many, or a class for clones that have expanded.

CDR3: CASRASGTEQYF; DNA: TGTGCCAGCAGGGCTAGCGGGACCGAGCAGTACTTC; size: .; J: TRBJ2-7; D: TRBD2; V: TRBV28; length: 12
CDR3: CASRDRTLGGAEAFF; DNA: TGTGCCAGCCGGGACAGGACCCTAGGGGGGGCTGAAGCTTTCTTT; size: .; J: TRBJ1-1; D: TRBD1; V: TRBV19; length: 15
CDR3: CASSLSGALNEQFF; DNA: TGTGCCAGCAGCCTTAGCGGGGCACTGAATGAGCAGTTCTTC; size: .; J: TRBJ2-1; D: TRBD2; V: TRBV11-2; length: 14
CDR3: CSALTSPIQYF; DNA: TGCAGTGCTTTGACTAGTCCCATTCAGTACTTC; size: .; J: TRBJ2-4; D: .; V: TRBV20-1; length: 11
CDR3: CASSLSRASPTDYGYTF; DNA: TGTGCCAGCAGCCTCTCGAGGGCGTCACCCACTGACTATGGCTACACCTTC; size: .; J: TRBJ1-2; D: .; V: TRBV9; length: 17
CDR3: CASSRPIVAGGSNEQFF; DNA: TGTGCCAGCAGTCGCCCCATAGTAGCGGGGGGGTCCAATGAGCAGTTCTTC; size: .; J: TRBJ2-1; D: TRBD2; V: TRBV6-6; length: 17
CDR3: CASTGGVYGANVLTF; DNA: TGTGCCAGTACAGGGGGCGTTTATGGGGCCAACGTCCTGACTTTC; size: .; J: TRBJ2-6; D: TRBD1; V: TRBV19; length: 15
CDR3: CASSEALEDEQYF; DNA: TGTGCCAGCAGTGAAGCACTGGAGGACGAGCAGTACTTC; size: .; J: TRBJ2-7; D: .; V: TRBV2; length: 13
CDR3: CASSRDRNQPQHF; DNA: TGCGCCAGCAGCAGGGACAGAAATCAGCCCCAGCATTTT; size: few; J: TRBJ1-5; D: TRBD1; V: TRBV5-1; length: 13
CDR3: CASSSPQGISYEQYF; DNA: TGTGCCAGCAGCTCTCCCCAGGGGATTTCCTACGAGCAGTACTTC; size: .; J: TRBJ2-7; D: .; V: TRBV7-9; length: 15
CDR3: CASRPYSNTEAFF; DNA: TGTGCCAGCAGACCCTATTCGAACACTGAAGCTTTCTTT; size: .; J: TRBJ1-1; D: .; V: TRBV28; length: 13
CDR3: CASSKGTGGYEQYF; DNA: TGTGCCAGTAGCAAAGGGACAGGGGGCTACGAGCAGTACTTC; size: .; J: TRBJ2-7; D: TRBD1; V: TRBV19; length: 14
CDR3: CASSMGLITDTQYF; DNA: TGTGCCAGCAGCATGGGACTAATCACAGATACGCAGTATTTT; size: .; J: TRBJ2-3; D: TRBD2; V: TRBV9; length: 14
CDR3: CASSFGRPGNTEAFF; DNA: TGTGCCAGCAGTTTCGGCAGGCCCGGGAACACTGAAGCTTTCTTT; size: .; J: TRBJ1-1; D: .; V: TRBV27; length: 15
CDR3: CASSRAGAGRETQYF; DNA: TGTGCCAGCAGCCGGGCTGGGGCAGGCCGGGAGACCCAGTACTTC; size: .; J: TRBJ2-5; D: .; V: TRBV7-6; length: 15
CDR3: CASSPRGVPNEKLFF; DNA: TGTGCCAGCAGCCCCCGGGGGGTCCCGAATGAAAAACTGTTTTTT; size: .; J: TRBJ1-4; D: .; V: TRBV9; length: 15
CDR3: CASAGYNSPLHF; DNA: TGTGCCAGCGCAGGGTATAATTCACCCCTCCACTTT; size: once; J: TRBJ1-6; D: .; V: TRBV2; length: 12
CDR3: CASTKWGGAGETQYF; DNA: TGTGCCAGCACCAAATGGGGGGGGGCGGGCGAGACCCAGTACTTC; size: .; J: TRBJ2-5; D: .; V: TRBV7-2; length: 15
CDR3: CASSQDGVAFF; DNA: TGCGCCAGCAGCCAAGATGGAGTAGCTTTCTTT; size: .; J: TRBJ1-1; D: .; V: TRBV4-1; length: 11
CDR3: CASSKWATGGGNTIYF; DNA: TGTGCCAGCAGCAAATGGGCGACAGGGGGTGGAAACACCATATATTTT; size: .; J: TRBJ1-3; D: TRBD1; V: TRBV27; length: 16
CDR3: CASSPQGQPNTEAFF; DNA: TGTGCCAGCTCACCCCAGGGACAGCCGAACACTGAAGCTTTCTTT; size: .; J: TRBJ1-1; D: TRBD1; V: TRBV18; length: 15
CDR3: CASSSPLGARSNEQYF; DNA: TGTGCCAGCAGTTCCCCCCTTGGGGCGCGCTCAAACGAGCAGTACTTC; size: .; J: TRBJ2-7; D: .; V: TRBV28; length: 16
CDR3: CASSVDANRASGNTIYF; DNA: TGTGCCAGCAGCGTAGACGCAAACAGGGCGTCTGGAAACACCATATATTTT; size: once; J: TRBJ1-3; D: .; V: TRBV9; length: 17
CDR3: CATRGPYYGYTF; DNA: TGTGCCACCCGGGGTCCCTACTATGGCTACACCTTC; size: .; J: TRBJ1-2; D: .; V: TRBV27; length: 12
CDR3: CASSQDPGQVHMNTEAFF; DNA: TGCGCCAGCAGCCAAGATCCGGGACAGGTACACATGAACACTGAAGCTTTCTTT; size: .; J: TRBJ1-1; D: TRBD1; V: TRBV4-1; length: 18
CDR3: CASSSGVREKLFF; DNA: TGTGCCAGCAGTTCGGGGGTGAGGGAAAAACTGTTTTTT; size: .; J: TRBJ1-4; D: .; V: TRBV6-5; length: 13
CDR3: CASSSGLAGPYQETQYF; DNA: TGCGCCAGCAGCTCAGGACTAGCGGGGCCGTACCAAGAGACCCAGTACTTC; size: .; J: TRBJ2-5; D: TRBD2; V: TRBV5-1; length: 17
CDR3: CASTRTGDGYTF; DNA: TGTGCCAGCACCCGGACAGGGGATGGCTACACCTTC; size: .; J: TRBJ1-2; D: TRBD1; V: TRBV7-9; length: 12
CDR3: CASRPGQGRQPQHF; DNA: TGTGCCAGCAGACCGGGACAGGGGCGACAGCCCCAGCATTTT; size: .; J: TRBJ1-5; D: TRBD1; V: TRBV27; length: 14
CDR3: CASRPGQGTDEQFF; DNA: TGCGCCAGCAGGCCGGGACAGGGGACGGATGAGCAGTTCTTC; size: .; J: TRBJ2-1; D: TRBD1; V: TRBV5-1; length: 14
CDR3: CASSQEVGRFNEQYF; DNA: TGTGCCAGCAGCCAAGAGGTGGGGCGATTTAACGAGCAGTACTTC; size: .; J: TRBJ2-7; D: .; V: TRBV4-2; length: 15
CDR3: CASSLATSGGGDEQFF; DNA: TGCGCCAGCAGCTTGGCGACTAGCGGGGGGGGCGATGAGCAGTTCTTC; size: .; J: TRBJ2-1; D: TRBD2; V: TRBV5-1; length: 16
CDR3: CAWSVPKTSRDRLFYEQYF; DNA: TGTGCCTGGAGTGTCCCCAAAACCTCAAGGGACAGGTTGTTCTACGAGCAGTACTTC; size: .; J: TRBJ2-7; D: TRBD1; V: TRBV30; length: 19
CDR3: CASSLGAGLEQYF; DNA: TGTGCCAGCAGCTTAGGAGCGGGGCTCGAGCAGTACTTC; size: .; J: TRBJ2-7; D: TRBD2; V: TRBV7-9; length: 13
CDR3: CASLRTNSPLHF; DNA: TGTGCCAGCTTGAGAACCAATTCACCCCTCCACTTT; size: few; J: TRBJ1-6; D: .; V: TRBV28; length: 12
CDR3: CASSPTNHEQYF; DNA: TGTGCCAGCTCACCGACTAATCACGAGCAGTACTTC; size: .; J: TRBJ2-7; D: .; V: TRBV18; length: 12
CDR3: CASSPETGPYYGYTF; DNA: TGTGCCAGCTCACCAGAGACAGGGCCCTACTATGGCTACACCTTC; size: .; J: TRBJ1-2; D: TRBD1; V: TRBV18; length: 15
CDR3: CAWSVTSAYNEQFF; DNA: TGTGCCTGGAGTGTGACTAGCGCGTACAATGAGCAGTTCTTC; size: .; J: TRBJ2-1; D: TRBD2; V: TRBV30; length: 14
CDR3: CASSLGPGAQGEQFF; DNA: TGTGCTAGCAGCTTAGGTCCTGGGGCTCAGGGTGAGCAGTTCTTC; size: .; J: TRBJ2-1; D: .; V: TRBV7-7; length: 15
CDR3: CASSFRGFNYGYTF; DNA: TGTGCCAGCAGTTTTCGGGGGTTTAACTATGGCTACACCTTC; size: .; J: TRBJ1-2; D: .; V: TRBV27; length: 14
CDR3: CASSRSIRGTGELFF; DNA: TGTGCCAGCAGCCGCTCAATTCGCGGCACCGGGGAGCTGTTTTTT; size: .; J: TRBJ2-2; D: .; V: TRBV6-5; length: 15
CDR3: CASSSGTGFLYEQYF; DNA: TGTGCCAGCTCTTCCGGGACAGGGTTTCTTTACGAGCAGTACTTC; size: .; J: TRBJ2-7; D: TRBD1; V: TRBV2; length: 15
CDR3: CASSIIDSKETQYF; DNA: TGTGCCAGTAGTATCATCGACAGCAAAGAGACCCAGTACTTC; size: .; J: TRBJ2-5; D: .; V: TRBV19; length: 14
CDR3: CASTKGLPGNEQFF; DNA: TGTGCCAGCACCAAGGGACTACCGGGGAATGAGCAGTTCTTC; size: few; J: TRBJ2-1; D: TRBD2; V: TRBV5-4; length: 14